The 5 T cell receptor beta chains below were found in one sample sequenced in a study of T-cell memory formation after mild COVID-19. Via MiXCR, TCRdb re-called the 5' RACE reads, giving one row per CDR3 protein. The profile covers roughly 58,000 distinct CDR3 sequences, with 9% to 9.5% appearing a single time and more than 1% taken by the ten largest. The sequencing sample was made of PBMCs or a T cell subset sorted from them (not recorded which). The receptors come from a man younger than 35 who had mild COVID-19 (a few samples of this study predate the infection). Cell type and time point are not known.

This clonotype has ten or more counts. The CDR3 DNA reads TGTGCCAGCAGTTATGGGCGGACGACTGAAGCTTTCTTT. It translates to CASSYGRTTEAFF. V gene TRBV6-2 or TRBV6-3 combines with J gene TRBJ1-1; D unresolved. Germline V gives CDR1 MNHEY, CDR2 SVGEGT. This CDR3 has 13 amino acids. V shed 3 bases and J shed 5 bases, with 10 bases lying between them.

The chain is built from TRBV5-1 and TRBJ1-2; no definite D call. The V gene lost 0 bases and the J gene lost 5 bases, with 11 bases spanning the gap. Germline CDR1 reads SGHRS; CDR2 reads YFSETQ. The CDR3 contains 14 residues. The CDR3 DNA reads as TGCGCCAGCAGCTTGGAATCCTCGGGATATGGCTACACCTTC. Translated: CASSLESSGYGYTF.

The chain links TRBV5-8 to TRBJ1-2; perhaps TRBD1 as D (5 bases). This CDR3 contains 15 residues. Trimming pared 0 bases from V and 0 bases from J, leaving 9 bases between. Germline-derived CDR1 and CDR2 are SGHTS and YDEGEE. The CDR3 region is CASSLEDTSNYGYTF. CDR3 DNA: TGTGCCAGCAGCTTGGAGGACACGTCTAACTATGGCTACACCTTC.

The V call is TRBV10-3, the J call TRBJ2-7; 7 bases line up with TRBD1. CDR1 ENHRY and CDR2 SYGVKD come from the germline V gene. CDR3 length: 13 amino acids. V was clipped by 6 bases and J by 7 bases; unmatched bases: 9. The CDR3 DNA reads as TGTGCCATCAGCGACAGGGAACTCGATGAGCAGTACGTC. Protein product: CAISDRELDEQYV.

This clonotype was counted only a few times. An end of the junction does not agree with germline; a read error may underlie this. This chain uses TRBV5-1 with TRBJ2-5, with D tentatively TRBD2 (6 bases). CDR3 length equals 14 residues. Germline CDR1 and CDR2: SGHRS and YFSETQ. The CDR3 sequence is CANSLAPGVETQYF. CDR3 coding DNA: TGCGCCAACAGCTTGGCCCCGGGGGTGGAGACCCAGTACTTC.